A single sample gave rise to the 27 T cell receptor beta chains below, sequenced in a study of shared clonotypes between healthy human individuals. The table came from immunoSEQ multiplex PCR; TCRdb's copy has only in-frame clones and leaves some out. The table shows about 2.4 million clones, with around nine tenths occurring only once. Sequencing was performed on naive CD4+ T cells sorted from blood. Subset noted: CD45RA+ positively selected. The receptors here all came from a man younger than 30 in good health.

This clone was seen a single time. The chain is built from TRBV7-9 and TRBJ1-1; D not resolved. The germline V gene encodes CDR1 SEHNR and CDR2 FQNEAQ (reference sequence). Trimming took 1 base from V and 7 from J, leaving 13 bases between them. CDR3 length: 14 residues. CDR3 amino acids: CASSLVDRRFEAFF. CDR3 coding DNA: TGTGCCAGCAGCTTAGTAGATCGACGGTTTGAAGCTTTCTTT.

The chain employs TRBV30 and TRBJ1-1, with D tentatively TRBD1 (6 bases). The V end lost 2 bases, the J end lost 0 bases, and 10 bases lay between the germline ends. The CDR3 is 14 residues long. Germline values: CDR1 GTSNPN, CDR2 SVGIG (reference sequence). The CDR3 sequence: CAWSTQGLNTEAFF. CDR3 DNA: TGTGCCTGGAGTACCCAGGGGCTGAACACTGAAGCTTTCTTT.

The gene calls are TRBV5-6 and TRBJ2-3, with D hard to call. Germline CDR1 SGHDT, CDR2 YYEEEE. The CDR3 length is 15 residues. The germline V and J ends were trimmed by 9 bases and 0 bases, with 17 bases remaining between them. DNA of the CDR3: TGTGCCACCCGCCGCTTTGGATCTAGCACAGATACGCAGTATTTT. This translates into CATRRFGSSTDTQYF. Filled out from reference TRBV5-6 and TRBJ2-3, the complete variable domain reads DAGVTQSPTHLIKTRGQQVTLRCSPKSGHDTVSWYQQALGQGPQFIFQYYEEEERQRGNFPDRFSGHQFPNYSSELNVNALLLGDSALYLCATRRFGSSTDTQYFGPGTRLTVL.

The chain employs TRBV7-9 and TRBJ2-5; TRBD1 matches 9 bases. CDR3 length: 15 residues. Germline V gene sequence: CDR1 SEHNR, CDR2 FQNEAQ (reference sequence). V was clipped by 2 bases and J by 4 bases; unmatched bases: 5. The chain's CDR3 is CASSLKSTGGETQYF. CDR3 nucleotides: TGTGCCAGCAGCTTAAAATCGACAGGGGGAGAGACCCAGTACTTC.

The chain couples TRBV5-4 to TRBJ2-3; tentatively, D is TRBD1 (6 bases). CDR1 and CDR2 (germline): SGHNT, YYREEE (reference sequence). There are 14 residues in the CDR3. V was trimmed by 4 bases and J by 0 bases, leaving 9 bases between them. Written as DNA, the CDR3 is TGTGCCAGCAGCACACAGGGAAGCACAGATACGCAGTATTTT. Translated: CASSTQGSTDTQYF.

The genes are TRBV30 and TRBJ1-6; D unresolved. CDR3 size: 18 residues. V lost 2 bases, J lost 0 bases, and 17 bases lay in between. Germline values: CDR1 GTSNPN, CDR2 SVGIG (reference sequence). The chain's CDR3 is CAWSRSAWHSSYNSPLHF. The DNA for the CDR3 is TGTGCCTGGAGTCGTTCCGCATGGCACAGCTCCTATAATTCACCCCTCCACTTT.

On this clone: A junction boundary mismatches the germline segment, possibly from a read error. This chain links TRBV7-2 with TRBJ2-1; 11 bases line up with TRBD2. CDR1 and CDR2 (germline): SGHTA, FQGNSA. This CDR3 comprises 15 residues. The CDR3 DNA sequence: TGTGCCAGCAGCGTAGCGGGAGGGGGCTACAATGAGCAGTTCTTC. Residues: CASSVAGGGYNEQFF. Using reference TRBV7-2 and TRBJ2-1 for the parts outside the CDR3, the full variable domain is GAGVSQSPSNKVTEKGKDVELRCDPISGHTALYWYRQSLGQGLEFLIYFQGNSAPDKSGLPSDRFSAERTGGSVSTLTIQRTQQEDSAVYLCASSVAGGGYNEQFFGPGTRLTVL.

Regarding this clone: Other DNA sequences in the sample encode the same CDR3. The chain recombines TRBV6-5 with TRBJ2-1; no firm D call. V gave up 8 bases and J gave up 4 bases, with 6 bases separating them. Germline CDR1 MNHEY, CDR2 SVGAGI. The CDR3 extends over 11 amino acids. DNA of the CDR3: TGTGCCAGCCGGCGATACAATGAGCAGTTCTTC. It specifies CASRRYNEQFF.

This sequence joins TRBV5-5 and TRBJ1-2; no clear D. Per the germline V gene, CDR1 is SGHKS and CDR2 is YYEKEE (reference sequence). The CDR3 contains 15 residues. Between the trimmed V and J ends, which lost 2 bases and 0 bases, there was a span of 11 bases. CDR3 nucleotide sequence: TGTGCCAGCAGCTTTTCGCAGCACCCTAACTATGGCTACACCTTC. It specifies CASSFSQHPNYGYTF.

This clone was seen only once. Other DNA sequences in the same sample also yield this CDR3. The rearrangement joins TRBV7-2 to TRBJ1-4, with D perhaps TRBD1 (5 bases). This CDR3 is 14 amino acids long. CDR1 is SGHTA, CDR2 FQGNSA, per germline. Trimming took off 1 base at V and 7 bases at J, with 10 bases between the two ends. The CDR3 region is CASSLGGLGEKLFF. DNA for the CDR3: TGTGCCAGCAGCTTAGGGGGCCTAGGTGAAAAACTGTTTTTT.

This chain connects TRBV7-2 to TRBJ2-1; 8 bases align to TRBD2. This CDR3 comprises 17 residues. The trim removed 0 bases at V and 1 base at J, leaving 5 bases unmatched. The V gene's germline CDR1 is SGHTA and CDR2 FQGNSA. CDR3 sequence: CASSLAPGLGSYNEQFF. The CDR3 DNA follows: TGTGCCAGCAGCTTAGCGCCGGGACTAGGTTCCTACAATGAGCAGTTCTTC.

The genes are TRBV27 and TRBJ1-1; TRBD1 might be the D (6 bases). Germline V lookup: CDR1 MNHEY, CDR2 SMNVEV (reference sequence). This CDR3 has 16 residues. V lost 5 bases and J 4 bases, leaving 20 bases between the germline ends. As DNA, the CDR3 is TGTGCCAGCAGTCAAGTTAAGGGTAAAGGGGGCACTGAAGCTTTCTTT. This codes for CASSQVKGKGGTEAFF.

This rearrangement joins TRBV7-2 to TRBJ1-2; D ambiguous. V lost 3 bases and J 6 bases, leaving 14 bases between the germline ends. The CDR3 is 14 residues long. Germline assignment: CDR1 SGHTA and CDR2 FQGNSA. The CDR3 sequence is CASSFILHKDGYTF. The CDR3 region has the DNA TGTGCCAGCAGCTTTATCTTGCACAAGGATGGCTACACCTTC.

A remark on this clone: Within the sample, other DNA sequences also encode this same CDR3. The genes are TRBV28 and TRBJ1-1; no clear D gene. The CDR3 spans 13 residues. V lost 5 bases and J 1 base, leaving 8 bases between the germline ends. Germline V gene lookup returns CDR1 MDHEN and CDR2 SYDVKM. CDR3 amino acids: CASSPPRNTEAFF. The CDR3 DNA sequence: TGTGCCAGCAGTCCTCCCAGGAACACTGAAGCTTTCTTT.

This clone was seen only once. The rearrangement uses TRBV5-5 and TRBJ1-2; no clear D gene. CDR3 size: 14 residues. CDR1 is SGHKS and CDR2 is YYEKEE in the germline V gene (reference sequence). Trimming took 4 bases from V and 1 from J, leaving 11 bases between them. The CDR3: CASSPAVGNYGYTF. The CDR3 DNA sequence: TGTGCCAGCAGCCCGGCGGTGGGTAACTATGGCTACACCTTC.

This rearrangement joins TRBV6-1 to TRBJ2-7; no reliable D call. Trimming took 0 bases from V and 3 from J, leaving 15 bases between them. Germline CDR1 and CDR2: MNHNS and SASEGT. CDR3 length: 16 amino acids. CDR3 sequence (DNA): TGTGCCAGCAGTGAAGCGGGCGGAACCCTAATCTACGAGCAGTACTTC. Its translation: CASSEAGGTLIYEQYF.

This sequence joins TRBV19 and TRBJ2-1; perhaps TRBD2 as D (6 bases). Per the germline V gene, CDR1 is LNHDA and CDR2 is SQIVND (reference sequence). Trimming left V 9 bases short and J 7 bases short, with 16 bases between. This CDR3 is built from 13 residues. CDR3 DNA: TGTGCCAGCCTAACAGCACGGGGGAATGAGCAGTTCTTC. Translation: CASLTARGNEQFF.

The chain carries TRBV28 and TRBJ2-3; TRBD2 matches 8 bases. CDR1 is MDHEN, CDR2 SYDVKM, per germline. Trimming cost V 9 bases and J 2 bases; bases outside gene matches: 10. CDR3 length equals 15 residues. The CDR3 here is CASRNSGVTTDTQYF. As DNA, the CDR3 is TGTGCCAGTCGAAATAGCGGGGTTACCACAGATACGCAGTATTTT.

The V gene is TRBV14, the J gene TRBJ2-7, with a tentative D call TRBD2 (5 bases). Germline V gene data show CDR1 as SGHDN and CDR2 as FVKESK. The CDR3 has 13 amino acids. The germline V and J ends were trimmed by 0 bases and 7 bases, with 10 bases remaining between them. The DNA of the CDR3 is TGTGCCAGCAGCCAAGATTTAAGGGAGGAGCAGTACTTC. It is translated as CASSQDLREEQYF. The full variable domain, in which reference TRBV14 and TRBJ2-7 provide the parts outside the CDR3, is EAGVTQFPSHSVIEKGQTVTLRCDPISGHDNLYWYRRVMGKEIKFLLHFVKESKQDESGMPNNRFLAERTGGTYSTLKVQPAELEDSGVYFCASSQDLREEQYFGPGTRLTVT.

The J gene is TRBJ2-3, the V gene TRBV5-1, with 8 nucleotides matching TRBD2. The junction had 11 bases not matched to a gene; V was cut back by 1 base and J by 1 base. Germline CDR1 and CDR2: SGHRS and YFSETQ. The CDR3 length is 18 residues. The chain's CDR3 is CASSLPPGVAGRTDTQYF. The CDR3 nucleotides are TGCGCCAGCAGCTTGCCCCCCGGGGTAGCGGGGCGCACAGATACGCAGTATTTT.

This chain uses TRBV19 with TRBJ2-3; 8 bases match TRBD2. V gave up 5 bases and J gave up 1 base; unmatched junction bases: 8. The CDR3 is made up of 16 amino acids. CDR1 is LNHDA and CDR2 is SQIVND in the germline V gene (reference sequence). Here the CDR3 reads CASSLQLAVGTDTQYF. For the CDR3, the DNA is TGTGCCAGTAGTCTACAACTAGCGGTCGGCACAGATACGCAGTATTTT. Using reference TRBV19 and TRBJ2-3 for the parts outside the CDR3, the full variable domain is DGGITQSPKYLFRKEGQNVTLSCEQNLNHDAMYWYRQDPGQGLRLIYYSQIVNDFQKGDIAEGYSVSREKKESFPLTVTSAQKNPTAFYLCASSLQLAVGTDTQYFGPGTRLTVL.

This clone was counted only a few times. This chain uses TRBV30 with TRBJ1-1; possibly TRBD1 for D (5 bases). Per the germline V gene, CDR1 is GTSNPN and CDR2 is SVGIG (reference sequence). V lost 6 bases and J 6 bases, leaving 11 bases between the germline ends. This CDR3 comprises 11 residues. The CDR3 reads CACHRDAEAFF. CDR3 DNA: TGTGCCTGCCACCGGGACGCTGAAGCTTTCTTT.

The gene calls are TRBV5-1 and TRBJ2-5; 8 nucleotides align to TRBD1. The closer fit of TRBJ2-7 to the DNA end suggests the J call may be wrong. The V gene's germline CDR1 is SGHRS and CDR2 YFSETQ. The CDR3 runs to 14 residues. DNA of the CDR3: TGCGCCAGCAAAGGATCGGGACAGGACTACGAGCAGTACTTC. Its translation is CASKGSGQDYEQYF.

The chain couples TRBV27 to TRBJ2-3, with a tentative D call TRBD2 (6 bases). The V end was cut by 3 bases, the J end by 3 bases, with 19 bases between. The CDR3 is 17 residues long. Looked up from germline, CDR1 is MNHEY and CDR2 is SMNVEV (reference sequence). The CDR3 DNA sequence: TGTGCCAGCAGTTTCTTCCCCCTCCCTAGCGTAACAGATACGCAGTATTTT. Translated, it gives CASSFFPLPSVTDTQYF.

This clone was seen a handful of times. This chain connects TRBV2 to TRBJ2-3; D not certain. CDR3 length: 14 amino acids. Trimming cost V 4 bases and J 0 bases, with 8 bases left between them. Germline-derived CDR1 and CDR2 are SNHLY and FYNNEI. The CDR3 nucleotides read TGTGCCAGCAGTGTGTTTGGGAGCACAGATACGCAGTATTTT. Translation: CASSVFGSTDTQYF.

The V call is TRBV7-9, the J call TRBJ2-7; TRBD1 matches at 8 bases. Germline CDR1 is SEHNR and CDR2 is FQNEAQ (reference sequence). After removal of 5 bases from V and 6 bases from J, the junction contained 6 bases not matched to a gene. CDR3 length equals 13 residues. CDR3 DNA: TGTGCCAGCAGCGGACAGGGTGGAGGCGAGCAGTACTTC. This translates into CASSGQGGGEQYF.

This clone is a singleton in its sample. CDR3 coding DNA: TGTGCCAGCAGTGAGAGGGAGGGTCAGCCCCAGCATTTT. Translation gives CASSEREGQPQHF. This rearrangement joins TRBV6-1 to TRBJ1-5, with unresolved D. The CDR3 runs to 13 residues. The germline CDR1 and CDR2 sequences are MNHNS and SASEGT. Trimming removed 3 bases from V and 6 bases from J, with 9 bases in between.